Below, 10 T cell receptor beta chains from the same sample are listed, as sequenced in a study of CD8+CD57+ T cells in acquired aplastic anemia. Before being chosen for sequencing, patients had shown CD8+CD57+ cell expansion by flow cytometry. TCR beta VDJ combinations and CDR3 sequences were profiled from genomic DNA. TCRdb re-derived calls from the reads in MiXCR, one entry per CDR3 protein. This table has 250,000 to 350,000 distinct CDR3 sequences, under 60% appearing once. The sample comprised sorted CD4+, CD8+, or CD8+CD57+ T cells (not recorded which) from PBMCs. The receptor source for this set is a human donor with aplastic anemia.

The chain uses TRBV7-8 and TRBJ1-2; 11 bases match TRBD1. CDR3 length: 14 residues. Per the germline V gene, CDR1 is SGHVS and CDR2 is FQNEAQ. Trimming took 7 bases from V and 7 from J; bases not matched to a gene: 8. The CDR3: CASMGTGGLGGYTF. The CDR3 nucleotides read TGTGCCAGCATGGGGACAGGGGGGCTTGGTGGCTACACCTTC.

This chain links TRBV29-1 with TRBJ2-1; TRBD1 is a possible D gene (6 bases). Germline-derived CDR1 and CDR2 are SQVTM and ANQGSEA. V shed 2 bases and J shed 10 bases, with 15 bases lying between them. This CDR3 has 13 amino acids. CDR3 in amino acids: CSVETSTRGEQFF. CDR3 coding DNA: TGCAGCGTTGAAACGTCAACCAGGGGAGAGCAGTTCTTC.

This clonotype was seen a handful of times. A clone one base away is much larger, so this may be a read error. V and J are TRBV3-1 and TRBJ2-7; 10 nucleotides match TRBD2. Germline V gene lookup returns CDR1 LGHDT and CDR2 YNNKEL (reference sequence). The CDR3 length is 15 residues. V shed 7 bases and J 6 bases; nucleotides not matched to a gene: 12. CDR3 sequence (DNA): TGTGCCAGCAATAGGAGGGCTAGCGGGGGATCCGAGCAGTACTTC. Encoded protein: CASNRRASGGSEQYF.

CDR3 sequence (DNA): TGTGCCAGCAAAACTAGCGGGAGCGTCGAGCAGTACTTC. Protein sequence: CASKTSGSVEQYF. The chain carries TRBV7-9 and TRBJ2-7; 11 bases map to TRBD2. J was trimmed by 6 bases and V by 7 bases; bases with no gene match: 5. The germline V gene encodes CDR1 SEHNR and CDR2 FQNEAQ (reference sequence). This CDR3 is 13 amino acids long.

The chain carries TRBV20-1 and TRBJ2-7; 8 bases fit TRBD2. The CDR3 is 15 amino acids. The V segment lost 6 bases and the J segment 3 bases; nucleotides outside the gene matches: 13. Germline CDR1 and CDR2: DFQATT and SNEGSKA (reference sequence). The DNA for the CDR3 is TGCAGTGCCGAGGGTCTTTTGCGGGAGGACTACGAGCAGTACTTC. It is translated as CSAEGLLREDYEQYF.

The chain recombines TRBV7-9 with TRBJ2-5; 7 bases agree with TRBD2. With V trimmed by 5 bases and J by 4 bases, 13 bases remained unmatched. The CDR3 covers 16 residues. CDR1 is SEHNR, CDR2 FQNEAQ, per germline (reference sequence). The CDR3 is CASSQGGGGPGETQYF. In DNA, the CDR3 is TGTGCCAGCAGCCAAGGTGGGGGAGGGCCCGGAGAGACCCAGTACTTC.

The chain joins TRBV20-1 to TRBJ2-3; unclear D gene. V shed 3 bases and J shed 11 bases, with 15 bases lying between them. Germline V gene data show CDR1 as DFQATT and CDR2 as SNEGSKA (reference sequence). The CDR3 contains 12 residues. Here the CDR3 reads CSARGTSYKQYF. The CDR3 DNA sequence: TGCAGTGCTAGGGGAACGAGCTACAAGCAGTATTTT.

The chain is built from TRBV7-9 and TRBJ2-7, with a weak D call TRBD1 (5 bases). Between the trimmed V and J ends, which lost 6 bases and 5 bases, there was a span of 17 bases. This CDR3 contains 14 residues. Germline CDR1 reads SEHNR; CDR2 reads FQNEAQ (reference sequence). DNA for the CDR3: TGTGCCAGCAGTGAATCACCAGGGTCCCACGAGCAGTACTTC. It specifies CASSESPGSHEQYF.

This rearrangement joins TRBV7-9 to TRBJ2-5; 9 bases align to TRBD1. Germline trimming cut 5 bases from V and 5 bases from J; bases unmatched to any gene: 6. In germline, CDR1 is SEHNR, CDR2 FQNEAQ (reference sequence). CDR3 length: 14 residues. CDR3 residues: CASSGQGLEETQYF. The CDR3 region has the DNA TGTGCCAGCAGCGGACAGGGGTTGGAGGAGACCCAGTACTTC. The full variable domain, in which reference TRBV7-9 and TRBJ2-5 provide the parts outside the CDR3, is DTGVSQNPRHKITKRGQNVTFRCDPISEHNRLYWYRQTLGQGPEFLTYFQNEAQLEKSRLLSDRFSAERPKGSFSTLEIQRTEQGDSAMYLCASSGQGLEETQYFGPGTRLLVL.

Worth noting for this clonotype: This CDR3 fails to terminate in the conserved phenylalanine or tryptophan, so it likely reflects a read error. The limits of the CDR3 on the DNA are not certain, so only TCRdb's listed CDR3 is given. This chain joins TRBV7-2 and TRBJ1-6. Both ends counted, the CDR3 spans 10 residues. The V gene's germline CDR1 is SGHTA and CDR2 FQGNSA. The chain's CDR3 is CASSLKGGTS.